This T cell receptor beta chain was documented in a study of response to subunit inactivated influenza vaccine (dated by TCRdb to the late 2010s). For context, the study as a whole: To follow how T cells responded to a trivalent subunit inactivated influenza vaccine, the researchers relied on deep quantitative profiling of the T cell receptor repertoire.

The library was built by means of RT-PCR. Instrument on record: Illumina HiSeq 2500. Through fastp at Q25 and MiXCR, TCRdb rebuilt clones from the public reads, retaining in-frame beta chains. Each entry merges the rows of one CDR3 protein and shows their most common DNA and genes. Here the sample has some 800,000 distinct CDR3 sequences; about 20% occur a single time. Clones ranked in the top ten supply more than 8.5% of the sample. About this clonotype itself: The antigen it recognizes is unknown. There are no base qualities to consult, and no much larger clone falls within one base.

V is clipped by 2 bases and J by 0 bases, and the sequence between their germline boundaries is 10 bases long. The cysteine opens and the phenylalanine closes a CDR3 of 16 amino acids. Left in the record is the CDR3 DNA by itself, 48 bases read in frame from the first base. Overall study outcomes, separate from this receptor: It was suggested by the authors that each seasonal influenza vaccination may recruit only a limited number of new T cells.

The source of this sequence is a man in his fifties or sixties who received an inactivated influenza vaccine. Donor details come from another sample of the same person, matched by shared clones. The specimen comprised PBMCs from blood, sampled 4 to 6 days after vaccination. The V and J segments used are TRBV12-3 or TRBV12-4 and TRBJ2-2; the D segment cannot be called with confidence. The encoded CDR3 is CASSLSAATNTGELFF. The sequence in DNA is TGTGCCAGCAGTTTATCCGCGGCCACGAACACCGGGGAGCTGTTTTTT.